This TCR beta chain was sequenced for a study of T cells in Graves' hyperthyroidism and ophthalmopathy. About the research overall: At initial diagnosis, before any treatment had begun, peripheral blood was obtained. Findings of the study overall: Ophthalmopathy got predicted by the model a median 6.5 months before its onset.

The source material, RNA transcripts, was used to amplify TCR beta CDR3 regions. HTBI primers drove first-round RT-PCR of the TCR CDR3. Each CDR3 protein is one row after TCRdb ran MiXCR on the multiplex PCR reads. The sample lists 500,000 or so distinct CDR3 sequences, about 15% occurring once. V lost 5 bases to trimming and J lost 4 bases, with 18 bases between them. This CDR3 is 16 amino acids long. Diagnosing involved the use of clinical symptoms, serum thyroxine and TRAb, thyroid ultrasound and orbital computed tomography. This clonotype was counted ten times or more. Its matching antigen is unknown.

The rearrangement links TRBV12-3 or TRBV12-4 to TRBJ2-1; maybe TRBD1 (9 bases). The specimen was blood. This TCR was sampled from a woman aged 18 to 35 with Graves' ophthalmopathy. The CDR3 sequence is CASSQGQGGRYNEQFF. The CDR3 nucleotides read TGTGCCAGCAGTCAGGGACAGGGCGGGAGGTACAATGAGCAGTTCTTC.